The source of this T cell receptor (beta chain) is a study of T cells in Graves' hyperthyroidism and ophthalmopathy. This clonotype came up many times. What was amplified from RNA transcripts were TCR beta CDR3 regions. The HTBI primer set served for first-round RT-PCR of the TCR CDR3. A single record per CDR3 protein comes from TCRdb applying MiXCR to the multiplex PCR reads. The table records 700,000 or so distinct CDR3 sequences, about 14% of them present only once. CDR3 length equals 15 residues. Trimming stripped 3 bases from V and 3 bases from J, with 13 bases between. The chain employs TRBV12-3 or TRBV12-4 and TRBJ2-3; a possible D gene is TRBD2 (5 bases). This clonotype originated in a woman aged 45-60 years with Graves' ophthalmopathy. The material sequenced was blood. The CDR3 protein is CASSFTGGGTDTQYF. In nucleotides, the CDR3 is TGTGCCAGCAGTTTCACGGGTGGAGGTACAGATACGCAGTATTTT.